This T cell receptor (beta chain) was sequenced for a study of blood T cell repertoires in COVID-19 (dated by TCRdb to about 2020). For context, the study as a whole: Collaborator samples came from the United States, Italy and Spain and covered acute and convalescent phases of COVID-19. The prospective study material was composed of cDNA or gDNA derived from T cells, B-cell-depleted T cells, or PBMCs. Deeply sampled blood TCRbeta repertoires from subjects exposed to, actively infected with, or recovered from COVID-19 were included in the dataset. The repertoires were released in a freely available public database meant as a resource for research on the immune response to SARS-CoV-2. Samples were obtained from the ongoing ImmuneRACE study (first 160 participants) and from 1,254 subjects provided by 6 global collaborators. Sample metadata almost always included a de-identified subject ID, COVID-19 status, age in years and sex. Where HLA class I and class II types were available, the types were taken from metadata supplied by the sample provider, not from assay-based typing.

Study-wide conclusions, independent of this receptor: How much clinical and demographic metadata was included differed by source and by participant, and the metadata was provided uncurated.

The collaborating institutions used their own protocols to collect whole blood in K2EDTA tubes. Collaborator samples were shipped for TCRbeta analysis as frozen whole blood, isolated PBMCs, or DNA extracted from either sample type. On this clone itself: The antigen this receptor binds is unknown. No base quality information exists; no much larger clone differs at one position.

TCRbeta CDR3 regions were amplified from genomic DNA using the immunoSEQ Assay, a bias-controlled multiplex PCR. In the original analysis: Within the assay, amplification of reference gene primers was used to estimate how many nucleated cells each sample contained. Sequence reads were collapsed and filtered to measure the absolute abundance of every unique TCRbeta CDR3 rearrangement. Productive Simpson clonality was computed per sample as the square root of Simpson's diversity index over productive rearrangements. As stored in TCRdb, this immuneACCESS dataset retains in-frame rearrangements with V and J assigned. A fraction of the clones does not appear; measured against another copy, unresolved V genes explain less than half of the discrepancy, and the remainder lacks a known reason. V, J and clone size were drawn from that table, and D and trimming were deduced from the DNA. The sample yields 300,000 to 350,000 clones; 87% were counted once. The ten largest clones capture about 2.5% of the sample.

Based on the germline V gene, the CDR1 and CDR2 sequences are SGHTA and FQGTGA. V is reduced by 4 bases and J by 5 bases, leaving a spacing of 13 bases between them. The CDR3 spans 14 residues, from the cysteine through the phenylalanine. The sequence is cut down to CDR3 DNA, 42 bases in frame from base 1. Rearrangement joined TRBV7-3 to TRBJ2-3, with TRBD2 tentatively as D gene (5 bases match). Sequenced sample: peripheral blood. The TCR was taken from a man between 18 and 35 years old with active or convalescent COVID-19. The CDR3 region has the sequence CASSSGLRGDTQYF. The DNA reads as follows: TGTGCCAGCAGCTCAGGACTCCGGGGAGATACGCAGTATTTT.